Sequencing of this TCR beta chain was carried out in a study of CD8 T cells in ankylosing spondylitis (dated by TCRdb to the late 2010s). General notes on the study: To find TCR variants linked to disease, the study profiled T cell receptor beta repertoires in ankylosing spondylitis patients and healthy donors. Samples of peripheral blood were taken, and for ankylosing spondylitis patients, synovial fluid was collected as well. The full study cohort was made up of roughly 25 ankylosing spondylitis patients and about a hundred healthy donors.

V lost 8 bases and J lost 8 bases; the stretch between them is 13 bases long. The CDR3, from cysteine to phenylalanine, totals 12 residues. Only CDR3 DNA remains: 36 bases, in frame from the first base. This clonotype was detected ten times or more. The target of this receptor is not known. Base qualities were left out, and no much larger clone turns up one base away. Data came from an Illumina HiSeq 2500. Quantitative 5'-RACE with molecular barcodes was used to prepare TCR beta libraries. The study's processing was this. Disease-linked TCR variants were identified with a new computational method built on a probabilistic model of VDJ rearrangement. TCRdb reworked the public reads: Q25 trimming with fastp, MiXCR clone assembly, productive beta chains retained. Rows with a matching CDR3 protein are joined into one entry that keeps the most common DNA and genes. TCRdb's processing, not the study's, gives the V and J calls here. The table for this sample lists about 510,000 distinct CDR3 sequences; approximately 5% of them were counted only once. Under 4.5% of the sample is in the top ten clones.

What the study reported, not specific to this receptor: The disease-linked clones showed a CD8+ phenotype and occurred at relatively low frequencies in peripheral blood. Blood from ankylosing spondylitis patients appeared to be characterized by a TCR beta motif made up of under ten highly homologous amino acid variants. Some motif variants were previously reported in synovial fluid and blood of reactive arthritis patients, suggesting common disease-initiation mechanisms. The disease-linked clones were reported as significantly enriched in matched synovial fluid samples from ankylosing spondylitis patients.

Sequences were obtained from blood, either unsorted or a sorted T cell fraction (not recorded which). The sequence was obtained from a male donor with ankylosing spondylitis. The sequence links TRBV12-3 or TRBV12-4 to TRBJ2-1; a tentative D match to TRBD2 spans 5 bases. The CDR3 protein is CASGREVDEQFF. The DNA sequence is given as TGTGCCAGCGGCCGGGAAGTGGATGAGCAGTTCTTC.